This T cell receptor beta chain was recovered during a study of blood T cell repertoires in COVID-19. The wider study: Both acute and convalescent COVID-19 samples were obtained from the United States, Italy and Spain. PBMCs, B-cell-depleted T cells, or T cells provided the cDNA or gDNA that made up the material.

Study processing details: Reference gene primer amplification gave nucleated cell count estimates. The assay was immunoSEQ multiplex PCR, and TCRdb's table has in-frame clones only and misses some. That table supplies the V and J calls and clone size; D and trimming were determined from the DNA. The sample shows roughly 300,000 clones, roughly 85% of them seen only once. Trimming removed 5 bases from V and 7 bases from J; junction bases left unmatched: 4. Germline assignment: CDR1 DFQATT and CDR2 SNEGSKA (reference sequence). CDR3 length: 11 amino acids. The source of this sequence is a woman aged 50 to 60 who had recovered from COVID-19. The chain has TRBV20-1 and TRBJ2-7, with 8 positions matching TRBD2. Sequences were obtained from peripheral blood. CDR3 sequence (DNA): TGCAGTGCTGGGACTAGTTTTGAGCAGTACTTC. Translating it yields CSAGTSFEQYF.